This T cell receptor (beta chain) was sequenced during a study of T cell responses to AZD1222 COVID-19 vaccine. Study-wide points: Only after the peak T cell response were repertoires sampled.

The repertoire was sequenced with immunoSEQ multiplex PCR; TCRdb's copy has only in-frame clones and lacks some. The sample records around 250,000 clones, 80% to 95% being singletons. CDR3 length: 15 residues. The V gene's germline CDR1 is MDHEN and CDR2 SYDVKM. V was clipped by 5 bases and J by 4 bases; unmatched bases: 7. Regarding this clone: Its antigen is still unknown.

Material: peripheral blood, obtained on day 0 of AZD1222 vaccination. The chain recombines TRBV28 with TRBJ2-2; TRBD1 agrees at 7 bases. The TCR was taken from an adult in good health. CDR3 DNA: TGTGCCAGCAGTCGTGACAGGGTACCCACCGGGGAGCTGTTTTTT. This sequence encodes CASSRDRVPTGELFF. Complete variable domain (other parts from reference TRBV28 and TRBJ2-2): DVKVTQSSRYLVKRTGEKVFLECVQDMDHENMFWYRQDPGLGLRLIYFSYDVKMKEKGDIPEGYSVSREKKERFSLILESASTNQTSMYLCASSRDRVPTGELFFGEGSRLTVL.